The rows below give T cell receptor beta chains drawn from one sample of a study of T-cell memory formation after mild COVID-19. TCRdb fed the 5' RACE reads into MiXCR, producing one record per CDR3 protein. This sample yields roughly 110,000 distinct CDR3 sequences, of which about an eighth are seen a single time; around 30% belongs to the top ten. Sequencing was carried out using PBMCs or a T cell subset sorted from them (not recorded which). The origin of the receptors is an adult woman who had mild COVID-19 (a few samples of this study predate the infection). Cell type and time point are not known. CDR3s include the opening cysteine and the closing phenylalanine or tryptophan. Fields, in order: V gene, J gene, CDR3 protein.

TRBV29-1	TRBJ2-7	CSVGGGGYEQYF
TRBV4-1	TRBJ2-7	CASSQDVLADIRKGYEQYF
TRBV5-6	TRBJ2-2	CASSSQGNTGELFF
TRBV7-9	TRBJ2-5	CASRVQGFQTQYF
TRBV20-1	TRBJ2-1	CSARVPSGIDEQFF
TRBV4-1	TRBJ2-1	CASSQGSEYNEQFF
TRBV3-1	TRBJ2-7	CASSQGKGRNEQYF
TRBV7-8	TRBJ2-3	CASKTSTDTQYF
TRBV29-1	TRBJ1-1	CSVSTGLFAEAFF
TRBV6-5	TRBJ1-6	CASSYSSGPYNSPLHF
TRBV7-2	TRBJ1-6	CASSLGVQGTYNSPLHF
TRBV19	TRBJ2-2	CASSIDSGRYTGELFF
TRBV24-1	TRBJ1-1	CATSDLTLGNTEAFF
TRBV4-1	TRBJ2-1	CASSQPGPPYNEQFF
TRBV12-5	TRBJ2-7	CASGLGQGVVEQYF
TRBV5-6	TRBJ2-3	CASSLAQGEGTVTDTQYF
TRBV12-3/TRBV12-4	TRBJ2-3	CASSSPAAGGEVPDTQYF
TRBV7-6	TRBJ2-1	CASSTSLAGGKYNEQFF
TRBV19	TRBJ2-1	CASSIEQGAYNEQFF
TRBV20-1	TRBJ2-3	CSARDRVVTDTQYF
TRBV7-9	TRBJ2-2	CASSLSGSNTGELFF
TRBV27	TRBJ1-2	CASQERTGGLSGYGYTF
TRBV4-3	TRBJ2-7	CASSQDSGRGAYEQYF
TRBV7-9	TRBJ1-2	CASSLRASDSGYTF
TRBV7-9	TRBJ1-1	CASSLDTGSTEAFF
TRBV10-2	TRBJ2-7	CASERDRGSYEQYF
TRBV12-3/TRBV12-4	TRBJ2-1	CASSFLPGLASNEQFF
TRBV25-1	TRBJ2-5	CASTHTRETQYF
TRBV7-9	TRBJ2-1	CASSSAVYEQFF
TRBV2	TRBJ2-7	CASSQTDTYEQYF